Reported below is one T cell receptor (beta chain). Its matching antigen is unknown. The data were taken from a study of tumor and adjacent non-tumor tissue in lung cancer. At the level of the study: On average, productive TCRbeta reads reached roughly 4 million per sample. The study's findings and limits: In normal lung, the top 100 clones were significantly more dominant than in tumor. Significantly higher TCR diversity was found in tumor than normal lung.

The V end lost 5 bases, the J end lost 4 bases, and 12 bases lay between the germline ends. The CDR3 covers 13 residues. Germline CDR1 SGHRS, CDR2 YFSETQ. A modified ARM-PCR protocol with three rounds of nested PCR amplified TCRbeta. Via MiXCR, TCRdb re-called the multiplex PCR reads, giving one row per CDR3 protein. The sample has 75,000 to 100,000 distinct CDR3 sequences, 67% seen once. This sample's RNA came from whole unsorted tissue. This rearrangement joins TRBV5-1 to TRBJ1-1; a weak D match, TRBD1 (6 bases). The receptor's source is a man in his fifties or sixties with non-small cell lung cancer. Sequencing input: lung tumor tissue. The CDR3 DNA follows: TGCGCCAGCAGTCATAACAGGGCCACTGAAGCTTTCTTT. Translating it yields CASSHNRATEAFF. The variable domain in full, with the rest retrieved from reference TRBV5-1 and TRBJ1-1, is KAGVTQTPRYLIKTRGQQVTLSCSPISGHRSVSWYQQTPGQGLQFLFEYFSETQRNKGNFPGRFSGRQFSNSRSEMNVSTLELGDSALYLCASSHNRATEAFFGQGTRLTVV.